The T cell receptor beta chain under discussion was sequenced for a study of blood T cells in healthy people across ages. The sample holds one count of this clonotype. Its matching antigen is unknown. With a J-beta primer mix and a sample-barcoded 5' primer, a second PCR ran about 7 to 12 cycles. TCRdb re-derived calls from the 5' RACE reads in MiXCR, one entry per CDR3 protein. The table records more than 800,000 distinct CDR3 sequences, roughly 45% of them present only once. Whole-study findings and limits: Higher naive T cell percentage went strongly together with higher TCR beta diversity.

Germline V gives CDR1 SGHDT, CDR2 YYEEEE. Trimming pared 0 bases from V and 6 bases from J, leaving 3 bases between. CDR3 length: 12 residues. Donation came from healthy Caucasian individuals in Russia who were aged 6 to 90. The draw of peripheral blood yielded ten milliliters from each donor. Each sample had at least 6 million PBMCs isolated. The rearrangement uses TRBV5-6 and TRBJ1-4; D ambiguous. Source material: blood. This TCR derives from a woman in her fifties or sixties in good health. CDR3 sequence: CASSLAHEKLFF. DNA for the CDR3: TGTGCCAGCAGCTTGGCCCATGAAAAACTGTTTTTT.